Below are 15 T cell receptor beta chains sequenced from a single sample in a study of human thymus T cells. TCRdb keeps only in-frame clones here, not all; method: immunoSEQ multiplex PCR. The sample has 75,000 to 90,000 clones, 95% to 98% seen once. Surgeons resected thymus tissue during corrective heart surgery. The sequenced material came from thymus tissue. The origin of the receptors is a boy under two years old with a congenital heart defect but otherwise immunologically healthy.

This chain links TRBV5-1 with TRBJ2-1; 10 nucleotides line up with TRBD2. The J segment lost 6 bases and the V segment lost 0 bases, leaving 18 bases of the junction unmatched. CDR1 and CDR2 from the germline V gene are SGHRS and YFSETQ. This CDR3 has 20 residues. The CDR3 DNA reads as TGCGCCAGCAGCTTGGGTATTCTAGCGGGAGTTCGGGGTTTTTTCAATGAGCAGTTCTTC. This gives the protein CASSLGILAGVRGFFNEQFF.

As concerns this clone: A read error may account for a junction end that differs from germline. In the same sample, other DNA sequences code for this CDR3. The J gene is TRBJ2-3, the V gene TRBV4-3; 9 bases align to TRBD2. CDR3 size: 20 residues. Germline CDR1 is LGHNA and CDR2 is YSLEER. The CDR3 sequence is CASSQDSFQRGVPETDTQYF. The CDR3 nucleotides are TGCGCCAGCAGCCAAGACTCGTTTCAGCGGGGGGTTCCCGAGACAGATACACAGTATTTT.

The chain carries TRBV29-1 and TRBJ1-6, with TRBD1 identical over 7 bases. The CDR3 sequence is 17 residues long. Looked up from germline, CDR1 is SQVTM and CDR2 is ANQGSEA. CDR3 sequence reads: CICWGQPKAAGNSPLHF. The CDR3 DNA is TGCATCTGTTGGGGACAGCCAAAAGCGGCCGGTAATTCACCCCTCCACTTT.

V is TRBV19 and J is TRBJ2-5; possible D gene TRBD1, 5 bases. This CDR3 region has 14 residues. Trimming left V 3 bases short and J 4 bases short, with 12 bases between. Germline lookup yields CDR1 LNHDA and CDR2 SQIVND (reference sequence). The CDR3 region is CASSIRCRGETQYF. The DNA for the CDR3 is TGTGCCAGTAGTATCCGGTGTAGGGGAGAGACCCAGTACTTC.

This clone has just one count. Here the CDR3 reads CASTQSGPGETQYF. The CDR3 DNA reads as TGTGCCAGCACCCAGTCCGGCCCAGGAGAGACCCAGTACTTC. V usage is TRBV6-5 and J usage is TRBJ2-5; D is unresolved. Trimming left V 7 bases short and J 4 bases short, with 16 bases between. The germline V gene encodes CDR1 MNHEY and CDR2 SVGAGI. This CDR3 contains 14 residues.

This sequence joins TRBV7-3 and TRBJ2-3; tentative D call: TRBD1 (6 bases). The CDR3 extends over 12 amino acids. Germline CDR1 SGHTA, CDR2 FQGTGA. Trimming removed 5 bases from V and 9 bases from J, with 12 bases in between. The CDR3 DNA sequence: TGTGCCAGCAGCGACACAGGGACCACGCAGTATTTT. Translation gives CASSDTGTTQYF. Variable domain in full (rest from reference TRBV7-3 and TRBJ2-3): GAGVSQTPSNKVTEKGKYVELRCDPISGHTALYWYRQSLGQGPEFLIYFQGTGAADDSGLPNDRFFAVRPEGSVSTLKIQRTERGDSAVYLCASSDTGTTQYFGPGTRLTVL.

The J gene is TRBJ1-3, the V gene TRBV10-3; D is possibly TRBD1 (5 bases). The germline gives CDR1 ENHRY, CDR2 SYGVKD. This CDR3 region has 14 residues. Trimming took 4 bases from V and 4 from J, leaving 11 bases between them. The CDR3 reads CAISADSSGNTIYF. CDR3 nucleotides: TGTGCCATCAGTGCCGACAGCTCCGGAAACACCATATATTTT.

The chain is built from TRBV2 and TRBJ2-1; a possible D gene is TRBD1 (6 bases). Trimming removed 7 bases at V and 2 bases at J, with 12 bases between. Per germline, CDR1 SNHLY and CDR2 FYNNEI. CDR3 length: 14 amino acids. CDR3 sequence (DNA): TGTGCCAGCACCTGGACAGAAGCCTACAATGAGCAGTTCTTC. It is translated as CASTWTEAYNEQFF. Full variable domain (rest looked up from reference TRBV2 and TRBJ2-1): EPEVTQTPSHQVTQMGQEVILRCVPISNHLYFYWYRQILGQKVEFLVSFYNNEISEKSEIFDDQFSVERPDGSNFTLKIRSTKLEDSAMYFCASTWTEAYNEQFFGPGTRLTVL.

J is TRBJ1-2 and V is TRBV4-3, with D uncertain. Trimming took off 0 bases at V and 2 bases at J, with 7 bases between the two ends. The germline V gene has CDR1 LGHNA and CDR2 YSLEER. The CDR3 has 14 residues. Written as DNA, the CDR3 is TGCGCCAGCAGCCAAGAAACAGCCAACTATGGCTACACCTTC. It yields the protein CASSQETANYGYTF.

This sequence joins TRBV25-1 and TRBJ2-1; 7 positions match TRBD2. The junction had 12 bases not matched to a gene; V was cut back by 5 bases and J by 5 bases. The germline CDR1 and CDR2 sequences are MGHDK and SYGVNS. This CDR3 is built from 16 residues. The DNA for the CDR3 is TGTGCCAGCAGTTGGGAGCGGCGGGAGCCAGACAATGAGCAGTTCTTC. Translation gives CASSWERREPDNEQFF. The variable domain in full, with the rest retrieved from reference TRBV25-1 and TRBJ2-1, is EADIYQTPRYLVIGTGKKITLECSQTMGHDKMYWYQQDPGMELHLIHYSYGVNSTEKGDLSSESTVSRIRTEHFPLTLESARPSHTSQYLCASSWERREPDNEQFFGPGTRLTVL.

V gene TRBV6-5 combines with J gene TRBJ1-1; D is possibly TRBD1 (5 bases). V shed 1 base and J shed 1 base, with 10 bases lying between them. Per germline, CDR1 MNHEY and CDR2 SVGAGI. The CDR3 loop spans 15 amino acids. The CDR3 reads CASSYFRGGNTEAFF. The CDR3, as DNA: TGTGCCAGCAGTTACTTCCGGGGCGGGAACACTGAAGCTTTCTTT.

The chain joins TRBV11-2 to TRBJ1-4, with 7 bases matching TRBD1. Trimming took 1 base from V and 7 from J; bases not matched to a gene: 9. CDR1 is SGHAT and CDR2 is FQNNGV in the germline V gene. The CDR3 has 16 residues. The CDR3 DNA reads TGTGCCAGCAGCTTAGTGCCGAACAGGGGAACTGAAAAACTGTTTTTT. Its translation: CASSLVPNRGTEKLFF.

This rearrangement joins TRBV11-2 to TRBJ2-1; no clear D. This CDR3 is 14 amino acids long. Germline V gene sequence: CDR1 SGHAT, CDR2 FQNNGV. Trimming stripped 1 base from V and 15 bases from J, with 19 bases between. CDR3 coding DNA: TGTGCCAGCAGCTTAGTGCGTCCCCTGGCTTACCTGTTCTTC. Protein sequence: CASSLVRPLAYLFF.

The rearrangement uses TRBV27 and TRBJ2-1; 10 bases agree with TRBD2. The CDR3 sequence is 18 residues long. Trimming took 0 bases from V and 0 from J; bases not matched to a gene: 5. The germline gives CDR1 MNHEY, CDR2 SMNVEV (reference sequence). The CDR3 DNA reads TGTGCCAGCAGTTTATCGGCTAGCGGGAGAACCTCCTACAATGAGCAGTTCTTC. Encoded protein: CASSLSASGRTSYNEQFF.

This chain connects TRBV12-5 to TRBJ2-7, with 12 positions matching TRBD2. Per germline, CDR1 LGHNT and CDR2 FRNRAP. There are 17 residues in the CDR3. V shed 0 bases and J 6 bases; nucleotides not matched to a gene: 9. CDR3 protein: CASGLVVLAGGPGEQYF. Written as DNA, the CDR3 is TGTGCTAGTGGTTTGGTAGTCCTAGCGGGGGGGCCGGGCGAGCAGTACTTC. The full variable domain, its missing parts supplied by reference TRBV12-5 and TRBJ2-7, is DARVTQTPRHKVTEMGQEVTMRCQPILGHNTVFWYRQTMMQGLELLAYFRNRAPLDDSGMPKDRFSAEMPDATLATLKIQPSEPRDSAVYFCASGLVVLAGGPGEQYFGPGTRLTVT.